A single sample gave rise to the 2 T cell receptor beta chains below, sequenced in a study of beta chain features in type 1 diabetes. Study-wide points: TCRB CDR3 length was moderately but significantly reduced in all four CD4+ subsets of Type 1 diabetes patients.

Reverse transcription of all isolated RNA meant that expressed TCRB transcripts were sequenced. Clones were sequenced by immunoSEQ multiplex PCR, and TCRdb holds only the in-frame ones, with some missing. The sample has under 400,000 clones, about 12% seen once. These TCRs' antigens remain unknown. Material: naive CD4+ T cells from blood. These receptors all come from a woman in her late teens or twenties with type 1 diabetes.

V is TRBV4-1 and J is TRBJ1-5; no firm D call. CDR3 length: 14 amino acids. The V gene lost 0 bases and the J gene lost 4 bases, with 7 bases spanning the gap. Germline CDR1 MGHRA, CDR2 YSYEKL. The DNA for the CDR3 is TGCGCCAGCAGCCAAGATGGGCTAAATCAGCCCCAGCATTTT. Translated: CASSQDGLNQPQHF.

The V gene is TRBV6-1, the J gene TRBJ2-1; D uncertain. CDR3 length: 12 amino acids. Deletions cut 5 bases from V and 12 bases from J, with 14 bases between. The germline V gene encodes CDR1 MNHNS and CDR2 SASEGT. CDR3 DNA sequence: TGTGCCAGCAGTCCCCGTCCTAGTCTGCAGTTCTTC. Amino acid sequence: CASSPRPSLQFF.